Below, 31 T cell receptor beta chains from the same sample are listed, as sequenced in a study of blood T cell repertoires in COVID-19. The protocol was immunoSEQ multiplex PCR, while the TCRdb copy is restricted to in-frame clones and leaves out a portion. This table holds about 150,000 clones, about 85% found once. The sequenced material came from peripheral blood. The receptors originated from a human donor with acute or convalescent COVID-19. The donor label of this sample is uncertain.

Written as DNA, the CDR3 is TGTGCCAGCAGCTCCCTGGCCCACCACGAGCAGTACTTC. It yields the protein CASSSLAHHEQYF. The rearrangement joins TRBV11-3 to TRBJ2-7; D is ambiguous. Germline CDR1 SGHNT, CDR2 YENEEA. V lost 4 bases and J lost 5, with 12 bases in between. This CDR3 is built from 13 residues.

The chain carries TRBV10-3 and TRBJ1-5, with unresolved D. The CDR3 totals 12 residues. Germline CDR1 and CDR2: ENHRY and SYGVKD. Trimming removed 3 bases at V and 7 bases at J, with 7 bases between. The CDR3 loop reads CAISENQQPQHF. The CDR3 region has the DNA TGTGCCATCAGTGAAAACCAGCAGCCCCAGCATTTT.

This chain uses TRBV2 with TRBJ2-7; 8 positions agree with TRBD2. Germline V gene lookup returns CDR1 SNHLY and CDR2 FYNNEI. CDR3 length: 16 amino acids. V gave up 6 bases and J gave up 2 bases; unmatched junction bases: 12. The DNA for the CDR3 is TGTGCCAGCAGACCTAAGCGGGAGAGGGGAACCTACGAGCAGTACGTC. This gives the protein CASRPKRERGTYEQYV.

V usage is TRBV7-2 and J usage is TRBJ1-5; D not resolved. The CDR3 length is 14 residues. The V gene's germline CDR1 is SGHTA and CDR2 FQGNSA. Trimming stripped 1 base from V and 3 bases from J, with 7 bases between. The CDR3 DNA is TGTGCCAGCAGCTTAGACGGGTTCAATCAGCCCCAGCATTTT. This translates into CASSLDGFNQPQHF.

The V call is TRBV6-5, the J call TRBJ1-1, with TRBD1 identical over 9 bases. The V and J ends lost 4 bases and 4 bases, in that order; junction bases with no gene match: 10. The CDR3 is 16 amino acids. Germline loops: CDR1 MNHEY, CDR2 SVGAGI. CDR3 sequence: CASSLGQGFAGTEAFF. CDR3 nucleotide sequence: TGTGCCAGCAGTTTAGGACAGGGGTTTGCGGGCACTGAAGCTTTCTTT.

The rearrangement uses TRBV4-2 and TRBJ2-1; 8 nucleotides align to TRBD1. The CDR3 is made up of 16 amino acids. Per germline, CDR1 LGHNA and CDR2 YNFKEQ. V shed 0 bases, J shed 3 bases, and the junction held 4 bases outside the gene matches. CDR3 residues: CASSQERTGLYNEQFF. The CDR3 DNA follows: TGTGCCAGCAGCCAAGAGAGGACAGGGCTCTACAATGAGCAGTTCTTC.

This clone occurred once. The CDR3 DNA reads as TGCGCCAGCAGCGCCGGCGGGGCCTACGAGCAGTACTTC. This codes for CASSAGGAYEQYF. J is TRBJ2-7 and V is TRBV4-1, with D perhaps matching TRBD2 (6 bases). The germline V gene encodes CDR1 MGHRA and CDR2 YSYEKL. CDR3 size: 13 residues. The V end was cut by 5 bases, the J end by 2 bases, with 10 bases between.

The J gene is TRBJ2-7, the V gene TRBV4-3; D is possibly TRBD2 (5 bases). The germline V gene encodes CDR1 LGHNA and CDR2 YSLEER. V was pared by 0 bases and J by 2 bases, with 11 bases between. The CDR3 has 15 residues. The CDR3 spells CASSQDRQTTYEQYF. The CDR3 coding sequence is TGCGCCAGCAGCCAAGATCGCCAGACTACCTACGAGCAGTACTTC.

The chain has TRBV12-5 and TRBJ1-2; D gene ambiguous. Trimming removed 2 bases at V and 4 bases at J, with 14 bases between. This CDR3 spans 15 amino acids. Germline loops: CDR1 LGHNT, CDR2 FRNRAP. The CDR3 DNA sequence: TGTGCTAGTGGTTTGCCTAACCCCGGAGTCTATGGCTACACCTTC. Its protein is CASGLPNPGVYGYTF.

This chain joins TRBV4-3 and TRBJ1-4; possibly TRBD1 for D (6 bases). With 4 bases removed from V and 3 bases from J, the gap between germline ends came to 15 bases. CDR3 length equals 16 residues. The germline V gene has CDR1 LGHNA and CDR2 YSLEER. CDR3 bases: TGCGCCAGCAGCCGAAACCCGGACAGTCCTAATGAAAAACTGTTTTTT. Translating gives CASSRNPDSPNEKLFF.

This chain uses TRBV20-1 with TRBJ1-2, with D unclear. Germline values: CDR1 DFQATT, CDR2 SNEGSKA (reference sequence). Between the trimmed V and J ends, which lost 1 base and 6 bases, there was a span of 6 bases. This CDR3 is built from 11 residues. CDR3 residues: CSARGQDGYTF. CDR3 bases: TGCAGTGCTAGAGGCCAGGATGGCTACACCTTC.

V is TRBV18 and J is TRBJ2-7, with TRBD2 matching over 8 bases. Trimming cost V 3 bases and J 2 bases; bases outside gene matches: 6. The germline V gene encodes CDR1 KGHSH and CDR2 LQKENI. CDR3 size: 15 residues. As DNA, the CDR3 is TGTGCCAGCTCACCCCGGGAGGGGGAGGCCTACGAGCAGTACGTC. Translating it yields CASSPREGEAYEQYV.

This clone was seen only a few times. The chain's CDR3 is CASSPLEDRPEKLFF. The DNA for the CDR3 is TGTGCCAGCAGCCCCCTCGAAGACAGGCCCGAAAAACTGTTTTTT. V usage is TRBV4-2 and J usage is TRBJ1-4, with D perhaps TRBD1 (6 bases). From germline, CDR1 is LGHNA and CDR2 YNFKEQ. Trimming stripped 4 bases from V and 8 bases from J, with 17 bases between. There are 15 residues in the CDR3.

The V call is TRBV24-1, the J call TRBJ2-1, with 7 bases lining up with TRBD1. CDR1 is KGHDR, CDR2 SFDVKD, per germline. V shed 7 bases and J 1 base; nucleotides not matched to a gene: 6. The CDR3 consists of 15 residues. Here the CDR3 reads CATREGGSSYNEQFF. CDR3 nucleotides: TGTGCCACCAGAGAAGGGGGCTCTTCCTACAATGAGCAGTTCTTC.

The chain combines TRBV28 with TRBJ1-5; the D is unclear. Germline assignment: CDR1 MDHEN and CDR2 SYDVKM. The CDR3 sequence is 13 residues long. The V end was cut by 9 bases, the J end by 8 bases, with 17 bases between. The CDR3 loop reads CASDQWGEEPQHF. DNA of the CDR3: TGTGCCAGTGACCAGTGGGGAGAGGAGCCCCAGCATTTT.

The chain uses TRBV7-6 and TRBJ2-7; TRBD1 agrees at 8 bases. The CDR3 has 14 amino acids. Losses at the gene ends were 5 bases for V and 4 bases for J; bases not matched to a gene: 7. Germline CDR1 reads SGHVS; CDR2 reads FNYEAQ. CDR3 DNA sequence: TGTGCCAGCAGCGCCGCCAGGGGGCGGTACGAGCAGTACTTC. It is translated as CASSAARGRYEQYF.

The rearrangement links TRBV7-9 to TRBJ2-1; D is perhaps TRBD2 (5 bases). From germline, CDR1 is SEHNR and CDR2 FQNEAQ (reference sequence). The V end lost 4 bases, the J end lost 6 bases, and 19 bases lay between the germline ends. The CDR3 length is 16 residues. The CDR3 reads CASSWAGLTLGNEQFF. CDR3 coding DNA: TGTGCCAGCAGCTGGGCGGGTCTGACCTTGGGCAATGAGCAGTTCTTC.

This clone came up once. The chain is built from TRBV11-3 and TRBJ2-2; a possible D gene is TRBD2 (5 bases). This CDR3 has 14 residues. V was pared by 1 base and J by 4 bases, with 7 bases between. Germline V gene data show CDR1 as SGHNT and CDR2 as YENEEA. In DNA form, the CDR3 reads TGTGCCAGCAGCTTAGGGCTAGCCACCGGGGAGCTGTTTTTT. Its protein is CASSLGLATGELFF.

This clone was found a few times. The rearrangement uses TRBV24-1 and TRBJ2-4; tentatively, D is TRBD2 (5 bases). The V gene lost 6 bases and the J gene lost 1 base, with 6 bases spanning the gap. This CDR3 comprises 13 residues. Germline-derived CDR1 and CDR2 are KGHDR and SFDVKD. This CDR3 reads CATSTGAKNIQYF. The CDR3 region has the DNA TGTGCCACCAGTACGGGGGCCAAAAACATTCAGTACTTC.

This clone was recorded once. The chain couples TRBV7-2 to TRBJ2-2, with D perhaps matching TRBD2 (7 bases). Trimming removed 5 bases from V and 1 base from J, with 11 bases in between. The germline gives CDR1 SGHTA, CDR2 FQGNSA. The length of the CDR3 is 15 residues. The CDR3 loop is CASSPGGLNTGELFF. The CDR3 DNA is TGTGCCAGCAGCCCCGGGGGGCTGAACACCGGGGAGCTGTTTTTT.

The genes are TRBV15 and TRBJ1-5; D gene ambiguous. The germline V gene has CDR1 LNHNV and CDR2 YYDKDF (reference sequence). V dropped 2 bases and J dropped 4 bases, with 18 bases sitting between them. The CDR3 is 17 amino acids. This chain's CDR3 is CATSRRQQITRNQPQHF. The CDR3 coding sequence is TGTGCCACCAGCAGACGCCAACAGATAACTAGGAATCAGCCCCAGCATTTT.

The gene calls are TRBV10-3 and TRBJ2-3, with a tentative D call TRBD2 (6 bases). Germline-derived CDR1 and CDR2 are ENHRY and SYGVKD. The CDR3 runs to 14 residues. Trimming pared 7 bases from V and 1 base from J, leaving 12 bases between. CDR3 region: CAIKPGGRTDTQYF. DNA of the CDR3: TGTGCCATCAAACCCGGGGGACGCACAGATACGCAGTATTTT.

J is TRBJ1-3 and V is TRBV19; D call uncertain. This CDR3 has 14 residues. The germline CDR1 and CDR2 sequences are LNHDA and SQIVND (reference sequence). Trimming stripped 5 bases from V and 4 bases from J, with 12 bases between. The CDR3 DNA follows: TGTGCCAGTAGTTCCGCCGGACTAGGAAACACCATATATTTT. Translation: CASSSAGLGNTIYF.

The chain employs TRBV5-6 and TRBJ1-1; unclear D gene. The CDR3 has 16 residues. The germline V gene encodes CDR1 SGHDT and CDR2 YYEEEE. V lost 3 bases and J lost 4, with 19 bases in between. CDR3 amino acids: CASSSPTSGLTTEAFF. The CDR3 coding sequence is TGTGCCAGCAGCTCCCCCACTTCCGGGTTGACCACTGAAGCTTTCTTT.

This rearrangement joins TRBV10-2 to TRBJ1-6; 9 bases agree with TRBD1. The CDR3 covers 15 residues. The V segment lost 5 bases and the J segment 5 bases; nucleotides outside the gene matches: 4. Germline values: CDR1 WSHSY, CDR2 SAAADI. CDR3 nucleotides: TGCGCCAGCAGTCTGGACAGGGGAAATAATTCACCCCTCCACTTT. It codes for CASSLDRGNNSPLHF.

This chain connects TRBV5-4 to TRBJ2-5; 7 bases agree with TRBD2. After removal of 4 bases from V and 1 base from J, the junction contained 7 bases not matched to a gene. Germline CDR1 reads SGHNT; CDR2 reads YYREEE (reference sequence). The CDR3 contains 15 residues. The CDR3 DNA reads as TGTGCCAGCAGCCAATCCGGGACTATCCAAGAGACCCAGTACTTC. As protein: CASSQSGTIQETQYF.

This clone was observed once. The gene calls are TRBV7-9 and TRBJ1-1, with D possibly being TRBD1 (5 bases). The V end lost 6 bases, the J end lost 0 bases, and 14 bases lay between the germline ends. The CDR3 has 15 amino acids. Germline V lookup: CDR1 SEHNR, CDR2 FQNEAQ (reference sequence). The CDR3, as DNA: TGTGCCAGCAGAGACAAAGACAGACTGAACACTGAAGCTTTCTTT. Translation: CASRDKDRLNTEAFF.

The CDR3 region has the DNA TGTGCCAGCAGACCTGGACTATTTAGTGAGACCCAGTACTTC. Translation: CASRPGLFSETQYF. The gene calls are TRBV6-5 and TRBJ2-5; tentatively, D is TRBD2 (6 bases). The germline V and J ends were trimmed by 6 bases and 5 bases, with 16 bases remaining between them. The CDR3 runs 14 residues. From germline, CDR1 is MNHEY and CDR2 SVGAGI.

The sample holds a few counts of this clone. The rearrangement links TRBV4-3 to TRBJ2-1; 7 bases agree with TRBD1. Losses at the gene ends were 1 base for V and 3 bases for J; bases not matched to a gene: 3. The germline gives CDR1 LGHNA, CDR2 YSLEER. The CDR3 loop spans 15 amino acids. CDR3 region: CASSQVAGGYNEQFF. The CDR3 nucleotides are TGCGCCAGCAGCCAAGTGGCAGGGGGCTACAATGAGCAGTTCTTC.

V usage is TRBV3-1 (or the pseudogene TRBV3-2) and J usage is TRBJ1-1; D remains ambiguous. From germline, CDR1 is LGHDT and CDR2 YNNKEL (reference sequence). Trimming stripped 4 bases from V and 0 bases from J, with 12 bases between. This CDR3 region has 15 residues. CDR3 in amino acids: CASSPPRSMNTEAFF. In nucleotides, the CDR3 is TGTGCCAGCAGCCCACCCCGTAGCATGAACACTGAAGCTTTCTTT.

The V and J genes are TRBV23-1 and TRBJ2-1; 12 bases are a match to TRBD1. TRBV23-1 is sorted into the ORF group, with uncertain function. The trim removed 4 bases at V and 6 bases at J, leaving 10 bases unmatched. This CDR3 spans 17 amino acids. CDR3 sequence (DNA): TGCGCCAGCAGTCGACCCGACGGGGACAGGGGGCCCAATGAGCAGTTCTTC. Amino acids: CASSRPDGDRGPNEQFF.